A selection of T cell receptor beta chains follows, all from one sample in a study of identical twins. MiXCR was run by TCRdb on the 5' RACE reads, yielding one entry per CDR3 protein. This sample yields approximately 600,000 distinct CDR3 sequences, of which roughly 7.2% are seen a single time; roughly 1.5% belongs to the top ten. The data were also submitted as part of a second study, on yellow fever vaccine responses in identical twins.

Sequences were obtained from PBMCs. All receptors come from a young woman in good health. Each CDR3 is given without its conserved first and last residue. Fields, in order: CDR3 protein, V gene, D gene, J gene. The D gene is left open where the match is weak.

CDR3 protein: ASSQDGTSLTYNEQL; V gene: TRBV3-1; D gene: -; J gene: TRBJ2-1
CDR3 protein: ASSLRTGTASYNEQF; V gene: TRBV7-9; D gene: TRBD1; J gene: TRBJ2-1
CDR3 protein: SGLSSRSGNTIY; V gene: TRBV29-1; D gene: -; J gene: TRBJ1-3
CDR3 protein: SAPREREVHEQY; V gene: TRBV20-1; D gene: TRBD2; J gene: TRBJ2-7
CDR3 protein: ASRSREKGQETQY; V gene: TRBV12-3/TRBV12-4; D gene: -; J gene: TRBJ2-5
CDR3 protein: ASSQPIRGQGYGYT; V gene: TRBV4-1; D gene: TRBD1; J gene: TRBJ1-2
CDR3 protein: ASSQVGEQY; V gene: TRBV3-1; D gene: -; J gene: TRBJ2-7
CDR3 protein: ATSREVGTAQAF; V gene: TRBV15; D gene: -; J gene: TRBJ1-1
CDR3 protein: ASSLDGGPNTEAF; V gene: TRBV5-1; D gene: -; J gene: TRBJ1-1
CDR3 protein: ASSQVFAVQETQY; V gene: TRBV4-1; D gene: -; J gene: TRBJ2-5
CDR3 protein: SAAGLAENEQF; V gene: TRBV20-1; D gene: TRBD2; J gene: TRBJ2-1
CDR3 protein: ASSLQRLAGNNEQF; V gene: TRBV5-1; D gene: TRBD2; J gene: TRBJ2-1
CDR3 protein: ASSQEVGGVEQF; V gene: TRBV3-1; D gene: -; J gene: TRBJ2-1
CDR3 protein: ASSQRTSGGEDTQY; V gene: TRBV5-1; D gene: TRBD2; J gene: TRBJ2-3
CDR3 protein: SARQGAGQPQH; V gene: TRBV20-1; D gene: TRBD1; J gene: TRBJ1-5
CDR3 protein: ASSHGGEETQY; V gene: TRBV3-1; D gene: -; J gene: TRBJ2-5
CDR3 protein: ASLAGGSTDTQY; V gene: TRBV12-3/TRBV12-4; D gene: TRBD2; J gene: TRBJ2-3
CDR3 protein: ASSPTSGRINEQF; V gene: TRBV5-6; D gene: TRBD2; J gene: TRBJ2-1
CDR3 protein: ATSGLTSEQY; V gene: TRBV15; D gene: -; J gene: TRBJ2-7
CDR3 protein: ASSTMGGDGETQY; V gene: TRBV7-9; D gene: TRBD2; J gene: TRBJ2-5
CDR3 protein: ASSQMFHLNEQF; V gene: TRBV4-1; D gene: -; J gene: TRBJ2-1
CDR3 protein: ASSPRLAGGPYLEQF; V gene: TRBV11-2; D gene: TRBD2; J gene: TRBJ2-1
CDR3 protein: ASWENTEAF; V gene: TRBV27; D gene: -; J gene: TRBJ1-1
CDR3 protein: ATSGPETSTDTQY; V gene: TRBV24-1; D gene: -; J gene: TRBJ2-3
CDR3 protein: ASSPEAGQGFYEQY; V gene: TRBV27; D gene: TRBD1; J gene: TRBJ2-7
CDR3 protein: SVPPHPRTSFGQETQY; V gene: TRBV29-1; D gene: TRBD2; J gene: TRBJ2-5
CDR3 protein: ASSQTSGSNNEQF; V gene: TRBV7-2; D gene: TRBD2; J gene: TRBJ2-1
CDR3 protein: ASSLSGIHEQF; V gene: TRBV7-2; D gene: -; J gene: TRBJ2-1
CDR3 protein: ASSLKVGTDTQY; V gene: TRBV12-3/TRBV12-4; D gene: -; J gene: TRBJ2-3
CDR3 protein: SARDSPAQGGRSPLH; V gene: TRBV20-1; D gene: -; J gene: TRBJ1-6